These 27 T cell receptor beta chains were all obtained from the same sample, sequenced in a study of blood T cell repertoires in COVID-19. Libraries were prepared by immunoSEQ multiplex PCR; TCRdb keeps only in-frame clonotypes and omits some of them. Of more than 350,000 clones in the sample, approximately 87% were seen once. The sample was peripheral blood. The origin of the receptors is a woman aged 25 to 39 with COVID-19, enrolled during active disease.

The chain employs TRBV7-6 and TRBJ1-1; D might be TRBD1 (5 bases). Trimming shortened V by 2 bases and J by 5 bases, and 6 bases separated the two germline ends. The CDR3 is 12 residues long. Germline V gives CDR1 SGHVS, CDR2 FNYEAQ. CDR3: CASSLRGTEAFF. In DNA form, the CDR3 reads TGTGCCAGCAGCTTAAGGGGAACTGAAGCTTTCTTT.

This chain joins TRBV24-1 and TRBJ1-5; 9 nucleotides align to TRBD1. CDR3 length: 16 residues. J was trimmed by 4 bases and V by 5 bases; bases with no gene match: 8. CDR1 is KGHDR, CDR2 SFDVKD, per germline. The CDR3 is CATSAPAGTGNQPQHF. CDR3 DNA sequence: TGTGCCACCAGTGCCCCAGCCGGGACAGGGAATCAGCCCCAGCATTTT.

This clone occurred a few times. The J gene is TRBJ1-1, the V gene TRBV7-3, with TRBD1 matching over 7 bases. This CDR3 spans 15 amino acids. CDR1 SGHTA and CDR2 FQGTGA come from the germline V gene. J was trimmed by 1 base and V by 0 bases; bases with no gene match: 2. The CDR3 protein is CASSLTRQGNTEAFF. The DNA of the CDR3 is TGTGCCAGCAGCTTAACGAGACAGGGGAACACTGAAGCTTTCTTT.

V and J are TRBV4-1 and TRBJ2-1, with 10 bases that match TRBD1. The CDR3 runs 14 residues. The V gene end was trimmed by 1 base and the J gene end by 8 bases; junction bases not matched to a gene: 2. CDR1 and CDR2 from the germline V gene are MGHRA and YSYEKL. The CDR3 DNA is TGCGCCAGCAGCCAAGGACAGGGGGCTGATGAGCAGTTCTTC. This encodes CASSQGQGADEQFF.

This clone was counted once. This chain joins TRBV4-3 and TRBJ2-5; 8 bases are shared with TRBD2. Germline CDR1 reads LGHNA; CDR2 reads YSLEER. CDR3 size: 11 residues. Losses at the gene ends were 1 base for V and 12 bases for J; bases not matched to a gene: 1. CDR3 bases: TGCGCCAGCAGCCAAGGGACTAGCAAGTACTTC. Translation: CASSQGTSKYF.

The chain employs TRBV30 and TRBJ2-3, with a tentative D call TRBD2 (5 bases). Germline V lookup: CDR1 GTSNPN, CDR2 SVGIG (reference sequence). V was clipped by 3 bases and J by 2 bases, with 12 bases between them. The CDR3 runs 14 residues. The CDR3 nucleotides are TGTGCCTGGAGCCGCGGGCGGACCACAGATACGCAGTATTTT. Amino acid sequence: CAWSRGRTTDTQYF. The variable domain in full, with the rest retrieved from reference TRBV30 and TRBJ2-3, is SQTIHQWPATLVQPVGSPLSLECTVEGTSNPNLYWYRQAAGRGLQLLFYSVGIGQISSEVPQNLSASRPQDRQFILSSKKLLLSDSGFYLCAWSRGRTTDTQYFGPGTRLTVL.

The genes are TRBV13 and TRBJ2-7; possible D gene TRBD2, 6 bases. Trimming removed 4 bases at V and 7 bases at J, with 14 bases between. The CDR3 contains 13 residues. Germline V lookup: CDR1 PRHDT, CDR2 FYEKMQ (reference sequence). The CDR3 DNA reads as TGTGCCAGCAGCTCGGGACTCTCACGAGAGCAGTACTTC. Residues: CASSSGLSREQYF.

The chain has TRBV5-6 and TRBJ1-4; D gene unclear. Germline V gene sequence: CDR1 SGHDT, CDR2 YYEEEE. V was shortened by 3 bases and J by 4 bases, with 16 bases between the two germline ends. CDR3 size: 16 residues. The CDR3 region is CASSSSTYDFNEKLFF. The DNA for the CDR3 is TGTGCCAGCAGCTCCTCAACCTATGACTTTAATGAAAAACTGTTTTTT.

This sequence joins TRBV18 and TRBJ1-6, with D perhaps TRBD1 (5 bases). This CDR3 region has 16 residues. Trimming pared 6 bases from V and 9 bases from J, leaving 21 bases between. CDR1 KGHSH and CDR2 LQKENI come from the germline V gene. The CDR3 DNA reads TGTGCCAGCTCGCCTTCCGGGACTCCAACCGGTTCACCCCTCCACTTT. This encodes CASSPSGTPTGSPLHF.

The rearrangement uses TRBV4-3 and TRBJ2-3, with 10 bases aligning to TRBD2. The CDR3 covers 19 residues. Trimming at V came to 1 base and at J to 5 bases, leaving 15 bases not matched to a gene. CDR1 is LGHNA and CDR2 is YSLEER in the germline V gene. The CDR3 DNA sequence: TGCGCCAGCAGCCAAGTCACCGGCGCTAGCGGGAGTTTGGGAGATACGCAGTATTTT. Translating gives CASSQVTGASGSLGDTQYF.

A remark on this clone: At the DNA level, this CDR3 is encoded by other sequences in the same sample as well. The chain links TRBV27 to TRBJ2-7; D uncertain. Trimming took off 0 bases at V and 2 bases at J, with 5 bases between the two ends. The germline V gene has CDR1 MNHEY and CDR2 SMNVEV (reference sequence). CDR3 length: 13 residues. CDR3 region: CASSLSQAYEQYF. The CDR3 region has the DNA TGTGCCAGCAGTTTATCCCAGGCCTACGAGCAGTACTTC.

In DNA, the CDR3 is TGCGCCAGCAGCCCAAATCCGGGGTTTGGCAATGAGCAGTTCTTC. Protein sequence: CASSPNPGFGNEQFF. The chain links TRBV5-1 to TRBJ2-1; weak D call: TRBD2 (5 bases). The CDR3 loop spans 15 amino acids. Germline CDR1 SGHRS, CDR2 YFSETQ. V gave up 4 bases and J gave up 6 bases, with 17 bases separating them.

The chain couples TRBV7-6 to TRBJ1-1; possibly TRBD1 for D (5 bases). CDR1 SGHVS and CDR2 FNYEAQ come from the germline V gene. V gave up 1 base and J gave up 3 bases, with 12 bases separating them. CDR3 size: 15 residues. CDR3 sequence: CASSLEQGLDTEAFF. The CDR3, as DNA: TGTGCCAGCAGCTTAGAGCAGGGTTTGGACACTGAAGCTTTCTTT.

The chain couples TRBV5-8 to TRBJ2-1, with D possibly TRBD2 on 6 matching bases. V shed 5 bases and J shed 4 bases, with 16 bases lying between them. Germline CDR1 reads SGHTS; CDR2 reads YDEGEE. The CDR3 has 15 amino acids. CDR3 sequence (DNA): TGTGCCAGCAGGTCTCCGGGACTGGTATACAATGAGCAGTTCTTC. Translating gives CASRSPGLVYNEQFF.

The J gene is TRBJ2-1, the V gene TRBV28; D is ambiguous. The CDR3 is made up of 13 amino acids. Trimming removed 3 bases from V and 9 bases from J, with 12 bases in between. The germline gives CDR1 MDHEN, CDR2 SYDVKM. CDR3 sequence (DNA): TGTGCCAGCAGTTTCTGCGTCGGTTGTGAGCAGTTCTTC. This translates into CASSFCVGCEQFF.

The V call is TRBV5-1, the J call TRBJ2-1; no clear D. The CDR3 length is 14 residues. V lost 5 bases to trimming and J lost 9 bases, with 18 bases between them. Germline-derived CDR1 and CDR2 are SGHRS and YFSETQ. CDR3 sequence reads: CASSQPGSLVEQFF. The CDR3 region has the DNA TGCGCCAGCAGTCAACCCGGGTCCCTCGTTGAGCAGTTCTTC.

V gene TRBV5-6 combines with J gene TRBJ1-2; possibly TRBD1 for D (6 bases). Germline V gene lookup returns CDR1 SGHDT and CDR2 YYEEEE. This CDR3 spans 15 amino acids. V dropped 1 base and J dropped 4 bases, with 14 bases sitting between them. The CDR3 DNA follows: TGTGCCAGCAGCTTGCCCCGGGGGGCGGGCTATGGCTACACCTTC. This encodes CASSLPRGAGYGYTF.

The rearrangement links TRBV9 to TRBJ2-7, with TRBD2 matching 8 bases. The J segment lost 4 bases and the V segment lost 0 bases, leaving 9 bases of the junction unmatched. CDR1 is SGDLS, CDR2 YYNGEE, per germline. The CDR3 sequence is 16 residues long. The CDR3 loop reads CASSVAPQTSAYEQYF. The CDR3 nucleotides read TGTGCCAGCAGCGTAGCCCCCCAGACTAGCGCATACGAGCAGTACTTC. Complete variable domain (other parts from reference TRBV9 and TRBJ2-7): DSGVTQTPKHLITATGQRVTLRCSPRSGDLSVYWYQQSLDQGLQFLIQYYNGEERAKGNILERFSAQQFPDLHSELNLSSLELGDSALYFCASSVAPQTSAYEQYFGPGTRLTVT.

Concerning this clone itself: This sample also contains other DNA sequences that code for the same CDR3. The rearrangement joins TRBV5-4 to TRBJ2-7, with TRBD1 matching 9 bases. Germline CDR1 is SGHNT and CDR2 is YYREEE (reference sequence). V shed 4 bases and J 7 bases; nucleotides not matched to a gene: 6. This CDR3 region has 13 residues. The CDR3 DNA sequence: TGTGCCAGCAGCCCAGGACAGGGGAGGGAGCAGTACTTC. Translation: CASSPGQGREQYF. The full variable domain, with the rest looked up from reference TRBV5-4 and TRBJ2-7, is ETGVTQSPTHLIKTRGQQVTLRCSSQSGHNTVSWYQQALGQGPQFIFQYYREEENGRGNFPPRFSGLQFPNYSSELNVNALELDDSALYLCASSPGQGREQYFGPGTRLTVT.

A note on this clone: This specimen includes other DNA sequences encoding the same CDR3. The J gene is TRBJ2-2, the V gene TRBV5-1, with 7 bases that match TRBD1. The CDR3 length is 15 residues. Germline-derived CDR1 and CDR2 are SGHRS and YFSETQ. V was pared by 3 bases and J by 0 bases, with 2 bases of the junction left unmatched. CDR3 coding DNA: TGCGCCAGCAGCTCGGGGACAGCGAACACCGGGGAGCTGTTTTTT. As protein: CASSSGTANTGELFF. Full variable domain (rest looked up from reference TRBV5-1 and TRBJ2-2): KAGVTQTPRYLIKTRGQQVTLSCSPISGHRSVSWYQQTPGQGLQFLFEYFSETQRNKGNFPGRFSGRQFSNSRSEMNVSTLELGDSALYLCASSSGTANTGELFFGEGSRLTVL.

This chain links TRBV3-1 (or the pseudogene TRBV3-2) with TRBJ1-5, with unresolved D. The germline CDR1 and CDR2 sequences are LGHDT and YNNKEL (reference sequence). This CDR3 is built from 13 residues. The germline V and J ends were trimmed by 0 bases and 5 bases, with 5 bases remaining between them. The CDR3 protein is CASSQDLYQPQHF. The CDR3 nucleotides read TGTGCCAGCAGCCAAGATCTATATCAGCCCCAGCATTTT.

The chain's CDR3 is CASSLDGTSGYNEQFF. CDR3 nucleotides: TGTGCCAGCAGCTTAGATGGGACTAGCGGATACAATGAGCAGTTCTTC. V gene TRBV11-2 combines with J gene TRBJ2-1; 11 positions agree with TRBD2. V was clipped by 0 bases and J by 4 bases; unmatched bases: 2. The CDR3 has 16 amino acids. Germline CDR1 SGHAT, CDR2 FQNNGV.

DNA for the CDR3: TGTGCCAGCAGTGCTAAGACAGGGGGCCTGGAGACCCAGTACTTC. Translated: CASSAKTGGLETQYF. The chain uses TRBV2 and TRBJ2-5; 10 bases match TRBD1. CDR3 size: 15 residues. The germline gives CDR1 SNHLY, CDR2 FYNNEI. V dropped 4 bases and J dropped 5; count of bases not matched to a gene: 7.

This chain joins TRBV6-1 and TRBJ2-1; D not resolved. The V and J ends lost 3 bases and 0 bases respectively, with 6 bases between them. The CDR3 is 14 residues long. Germline CDR1 MNHNS, CDR2 SASEGT. CDR3 sequence: CASSERSSYNEQFF. For the CDR3, the DNA is TGTGCCAGCAGTGAGCGGAGCTCCTACAATGAGCAGTTCTTC.

The CDR3 DNA sequence: TGCGCCAGCAGCTCGACAGGGGCGGGTATGAACACTGAAGCTTTCTTT. It encodes CASSSTGAGMNTEAFF. The chain employs TRBV5-1 and TRBJ1-1; 8 bases agree with TRBD1. The germline V gene encodes CDR1 SGHRS and CDR2 YFSETQ. The CDR3 is made up of 16 amino acids. Trimming removed 3 bases from V and 0 bases from J; junction bases left unmatched: 7.

The gene calls are TRBV7-2 and TRBJ2-3; 7 bases are shared with TRBD1. CDR3 length: 13 amino acids. V lost 3 bases, J lost 6 bases, and 3 bases stayed unmatched. Germline V lookup: CDR1 SGHTA, CDR2 FQGNSA. This CDR3 reads CASSFQGEDTQYF. The CDR3 coding sequence is TGTGCCAGCAGCTTTCAGGGGGAGGATACGCAGTATTTT.

The gene calls are TRBV12-3 or TRBV12-4 and TRBJ1-1; D gene uncertain. Trimming shortened V by 5 bases and J by 8 bases, and 12 bases separated the two germline ends. This CDR3 contains 12 residues. In nucleotides, the CDR3 is TGTGCCAGCAGTCGGACTCAAACAGAAGCTTTCTTT. As protein: CASSRTQTEAFF.